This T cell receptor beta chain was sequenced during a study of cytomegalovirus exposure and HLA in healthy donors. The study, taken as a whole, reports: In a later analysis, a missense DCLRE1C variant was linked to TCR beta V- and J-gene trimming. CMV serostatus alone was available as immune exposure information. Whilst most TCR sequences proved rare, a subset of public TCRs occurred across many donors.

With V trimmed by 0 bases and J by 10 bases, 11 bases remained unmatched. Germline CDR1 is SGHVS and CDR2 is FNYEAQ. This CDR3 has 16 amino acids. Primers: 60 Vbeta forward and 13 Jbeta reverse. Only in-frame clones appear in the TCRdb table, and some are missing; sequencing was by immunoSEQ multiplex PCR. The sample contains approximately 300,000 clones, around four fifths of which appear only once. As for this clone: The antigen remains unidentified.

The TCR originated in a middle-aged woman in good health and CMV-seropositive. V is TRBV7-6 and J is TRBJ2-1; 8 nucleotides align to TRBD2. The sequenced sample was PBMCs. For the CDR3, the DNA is TGTGCCAGCAGCTTAGCGTTACCGGGAGGGCCCTTGGAGCAGTTCTTC. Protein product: CASSLALPGGPLEQFF.